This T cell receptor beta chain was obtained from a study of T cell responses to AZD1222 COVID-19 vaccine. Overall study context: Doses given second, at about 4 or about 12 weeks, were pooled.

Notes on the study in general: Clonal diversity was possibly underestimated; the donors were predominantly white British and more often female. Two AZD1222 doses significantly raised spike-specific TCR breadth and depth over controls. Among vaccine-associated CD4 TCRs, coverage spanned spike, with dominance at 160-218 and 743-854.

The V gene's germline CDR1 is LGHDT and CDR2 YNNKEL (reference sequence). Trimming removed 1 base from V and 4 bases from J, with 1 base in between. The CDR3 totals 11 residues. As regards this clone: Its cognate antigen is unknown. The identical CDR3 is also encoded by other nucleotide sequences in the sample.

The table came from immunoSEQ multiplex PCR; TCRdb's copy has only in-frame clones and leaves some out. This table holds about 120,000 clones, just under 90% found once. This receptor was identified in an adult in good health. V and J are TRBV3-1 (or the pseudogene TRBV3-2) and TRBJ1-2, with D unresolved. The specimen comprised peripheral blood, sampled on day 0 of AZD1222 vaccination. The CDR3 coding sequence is TGTGCCAGCAGCCAAGGCTATGGCTACACCTTC. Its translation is CASSQGYGYTF.